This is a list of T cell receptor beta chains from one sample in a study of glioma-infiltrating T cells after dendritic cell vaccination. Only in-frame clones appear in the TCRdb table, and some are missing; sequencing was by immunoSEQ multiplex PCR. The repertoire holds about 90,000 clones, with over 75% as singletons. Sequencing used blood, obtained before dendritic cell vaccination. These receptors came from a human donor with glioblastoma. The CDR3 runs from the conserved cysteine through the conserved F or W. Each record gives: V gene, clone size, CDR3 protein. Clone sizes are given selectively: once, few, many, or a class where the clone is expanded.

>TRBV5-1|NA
CASSLDSGVQPQHF
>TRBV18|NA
CASSPGPGPYEQYF
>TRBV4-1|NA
CASSQDKLARINTEAFF
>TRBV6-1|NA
CASSEPRDQPQHF
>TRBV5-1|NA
CASSSAGRSAGWADTQYF
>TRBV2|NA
CASSEVRVFNTEAFF
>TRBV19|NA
CASTQPGQYYGYTF
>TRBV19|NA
CASTPQGVENFYGYTF
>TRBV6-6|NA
CASWTTGLNSPLHF
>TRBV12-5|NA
CASGDTPNTQYF
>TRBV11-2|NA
CASSSGAGAFQPQHF
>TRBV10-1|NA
CASSPSSGGNTGELFF
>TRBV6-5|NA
CASSYSGTGGTDTQYF
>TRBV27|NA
CASSLFTTSVSNEQFF
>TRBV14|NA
CASSNRVVVQETQYF
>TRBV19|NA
CASHDSGGALSGYTF
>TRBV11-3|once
CASSLEIQGEQYF